This TCR beta chain was recovered during a study of blood T cell repertoires in COVID-19. Study-wide background: COVID-19 samples, acute and convalescent, were from the United States, Italy and Spain. Sample material is recorded as cDNA or gDNA derived from T cells, B-cell-depleted T cells, or PBMCs.

The CDR3 spans 13 residues. V was pared by 5 bases and J by 5 bases, with 2 bases of the junction left unmatched. Germline CDR1 MNHEY, CDR2 SMNVEV (reference sequence). In the authors' methods: Amplified reference gene primers provided the basis for estimating nucleated cell counts. The assay was immunoSEQ multiplex PCR, and TCRdb's table has in-frame clones only and misses some. The V and J calls and clone size are taken from that table; D and trimming were inferred from the DNA. The sample carries around 250,000 clones, 90% recorded once. Everyone who took part was roughly 18 to 95 years old, and they came from about 25 US areas. This clone was counted only a few times.

The source of this sequence is a man over 45 who had been exposed to COVID-19. The sequencing sample was made of PBMCs or T cells enriched from blood (not recorded which). This chain uses TRBV27 with TRBJ1-5; 8 bases are shared with TRBD1. The CDR3 loop reads CASSDRGDQPQHF. Here the CDR3 DNA reads TGTGCCAGCAGTGACAGGGGTGATCAGCCCCAGCATTTT.